Listed below are T cell receptor beta chains from one sample, sequenced in a study of blood T cell repertoires in COVID-19. Profiling relied on immunoSEQ multiplex PCR, and the TCRdb table lists in-frame clones only, not all of them. The sample holds 490,000 or so clones; roughly 90% are singletons and the top ten take less than 2%. Material for sequencing was PBMCs or T cells enriched from blood (not recorded which). All receptors derive from a woman aged 40 to 55 who had recovered from COVID-19. Both conserved end residues are part of each CDR3. Each record gives: clone size, J gene, D gene, V gene, CDR3 DNA, CDR3 protein. D genes are given only for firm matches. Not every row has a clone size; where given, it reads once, few, many or a size class.

-	TRBJ2-5	TRBD2	TRBV7-2	TGTGCCAGCAGCCCCCGGACTAGCGGATTTACACAAGAGACCCAGTACTTC	CASSPRTSGFTQETQYF
-	TRBJ1-1	-	TRBV11-3	TGTGCCAGCAGCTTAGATGGGGCAGGGCTAGCTTTCTTT	CASSLDGAGLAFF
-	TRBJ1-2	-	TRBV4-3	TGCGCCAGCAGCCAAGAGGAGGGAAGAGGCTACACCTTC	CASSQEEGRGYTF
-	TRBJ1-3	-	TRBV6-5	TGTGCCAGCAGTTCCCTGGGGGCTGCTGGAAACACCATATATTTT	CASSSLGAAGNTIYF
-	TRBJ1-2	TRBD1	TRBV19	TGTGCCAGTACCGACATCGGGACAGGGGGCGATGGTGGCTACACCTTC	CASTDIGTGGDGGYTF
-	TRBJ2-1	TRBD2	TRBV6-1	TGTGCCAGCAGTGCACCGGGACTAGCGGGAGTTAGGAATGAGCAGTTCTTC	CASSAPGLAGVRNEQFF
-	TRBJ1-6	TRBD1	TRBV7-9	TGTGCCAGCAGCACTGCGGACAGGGCGGAGAATTCACCCCTCCACTTT	CASSTADRAENSPLHF
-	TRBJ2-7	TRBD2	TRBV19	TGTGCCAGTAGTTCGGGAACTAGCGGGAGTATATACGAGCAGTACTTC	CASSSGTSGSIYEQYF
once	TRBJ1-4	TRBD1	TRBV24-1	TGTGCCACCAGTGAACCCCGCCGGGACAGTGAAAAACTGTTTTTT	CATSEPRRDSEKLFF
-	TRBJ2-7	TRBD1	TRBV7-2	TGTGCCAGCAGCCCAGACGACTCGGGACAGGGCACCTACGAGCAGTACTTC	CASSPDDSGQGTYEQYF
-	TRBJ2-3	-	TRBV30	TGTGCCTGGAGTACGACAGTTAGCACAGATACGCAGTATTTT	CAWSTTVSTDTQYF
-	TRBJ2-7	-	TRBV4-3	TGCGCCAGCAGCCAAGATCGGGGAACGGGGTACGAGCAGTACTTC	CASSQDRGTGYEQYF
-	TRBJ1-1	TRBD1	TRBV18	TGTGCCAGCTCAAGGGACAGCCTTGGTGCTTTCTTT	CASSRDSLGAFF
-	TRBJ1-2	-	TRBV7-9	TGTGCCAGCAGCTTAGCAGGGACTTATGGCTACACCTTC	CASSLAGTYGYTF
-	TRBJ2-3	TRBD2	TRBV19	TGTGCCAGTAGTGGGTCGGGAGGGCCAGATACGCAGTATTTT	CASSGSGGPDTQYF
once	TRBJ2-1	TRBD2	TRBV19	TGTGCCAGTAGCAATGAGAACTTCCCGGGACTAGCGGGAGGGAACAATGAGCAGTTCTTC	CASSNENFPGLAGGNNEQFF
-	TRBJ2-1	TRBD2	TRBV7-9	TGTGCCAGCAGCTTACATATAGCGGGAGCCAATGAGCAGTTCTTC	CASSLHIAGANEQFF
-	TRBJ2-7	-	TRBV28	TGTGCCAGCAGTTTATTGTGGGGCTCCGAGCAGTACTTC	CASSLLWGSEQYF
-	TRBJ1-1	TRBD1	TRBV27	TGTGCCAGCAGTTTACGGACAGGGAGTAAGGAAGCTTTCTTT	CASSLRTGSKEAFF
-	TRBJ1-2	TRBD1	TRBV12-3/TRBV12-4	TGTGCCAGCAGATCTCGGACAGGTGATGGCTACACCTTC	CASRSRTGDGYTF
-	TRBJ1-2	TRBD1	TRBV4-1	TGCGCCAGCAGCCAAGAATTCGGGCAGGGGGCTCTATCTAACTATGGCTACACCTTC	CASSQEFGQGALSNYGYTF
-	TRBJ2-1	TRBD2	TRBV19	TGTGCCAGTAGTATGGGTAGCGGGATTGGGAGTGAGCAGTTCTTC	CASSMGSGIGSEQFF
-	TRBJ1-5	-	TRBV18	TGTGCCAGCTCACCCAGACAGGCTCAGCCCCAGCATTTT	CASSPRQAQPQHF
-	TRBJ1-5	TRBD1	TRBV6-5	TGTGCCAGCGTAGGGGCAAAGGGGGCCCGTCAGCCCCAGCATTTT	CASVGAKGARQPQHF
-	TRBJ2-1	TRBD1	TRBV5-1	TGCGCCAGCAGCTTAAGCGAGACAGGGATCTACAATGAGCAGTTCTTC	CASSLSETGIYNEQFF
once	TRBJ2-7	TRBD1	TRBV6-5	TGTGCCAGCAGTTCCGGGACAGGCTTTTCCTACGAGCAGTACTTC	CASSSGTGFSYEQYF
-	TRBJ1-3	-	TRBV7-9	TGTGCCAGCAGCTTGATGGACAGTCGCTCTGGAAACACCATATATTTT	CASSLMDSRSGNTIYF
-	TRBJ1-2	-	TRBV6-5	TGTGCCAGCAGCCCACTTGACAGTAACTATGGCTACACCTTC	CASSPLDSNYGYTF
-	TRBJ1-6	-	TRBV9	TGTGCCAGCAGCGCCGGAGGGAGTCAGCACTATAATTCACCCCTCCACTTT	CASSAGGSQHYNSPLHF
-	TRBJ2-1	TRBD2	TRBV5-8	TGTGCCAGCACTTCTACTAGCGGCAGCTCCTACAATGAGCAGTTCTTC	CASTSTSGSSYNEQFF